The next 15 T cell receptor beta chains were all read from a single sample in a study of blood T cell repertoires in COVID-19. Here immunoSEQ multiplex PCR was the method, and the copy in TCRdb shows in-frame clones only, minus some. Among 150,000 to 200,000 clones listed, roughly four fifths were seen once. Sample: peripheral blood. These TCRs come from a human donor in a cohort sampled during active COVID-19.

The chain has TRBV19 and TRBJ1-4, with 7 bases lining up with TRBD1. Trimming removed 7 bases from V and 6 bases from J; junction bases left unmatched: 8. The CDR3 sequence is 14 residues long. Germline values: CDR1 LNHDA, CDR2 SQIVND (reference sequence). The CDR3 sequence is CASTKGAQDEKLFF. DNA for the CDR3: TGTGCCAGTACCAAGGGGGCCCAGGATGAAAAACTGTTTTTT.

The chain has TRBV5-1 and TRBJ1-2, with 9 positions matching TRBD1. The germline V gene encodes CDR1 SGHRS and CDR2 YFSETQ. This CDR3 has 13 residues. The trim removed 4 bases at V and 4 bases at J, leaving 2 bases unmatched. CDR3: CASSTGQGYGYTF. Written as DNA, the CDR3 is TGCGCCAGCAGCACGGGACAGGGCTATGGCTACACCTTC.

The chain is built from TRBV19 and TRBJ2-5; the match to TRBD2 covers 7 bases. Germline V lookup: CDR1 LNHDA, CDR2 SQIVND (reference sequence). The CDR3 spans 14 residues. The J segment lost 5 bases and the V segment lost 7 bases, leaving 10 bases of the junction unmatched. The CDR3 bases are TGTGCCAGTACCCGACCGGGGGGAGTTGAGACCCAGTACTTC. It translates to CASTRPGGVETQYF. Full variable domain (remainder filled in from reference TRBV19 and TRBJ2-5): DGGITQSPKYLFRKEGQNVTLSCEQNLNHDAMYWYRQDPGQGLRLIYYSQIVNDFQKGDIAEGYSVSREKKESFPLTVTSAQKNPTAFYLCASTRPGGVETQYFGPGTRLLVL.

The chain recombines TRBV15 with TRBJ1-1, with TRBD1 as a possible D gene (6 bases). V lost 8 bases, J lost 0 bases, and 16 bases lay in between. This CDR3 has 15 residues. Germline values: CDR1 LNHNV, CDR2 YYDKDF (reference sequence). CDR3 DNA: TGTGCCACCGACAGGACCTTCTCCATGAACACTGAAGCTTTCTTT. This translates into CATDRTFSMNTEAFF.

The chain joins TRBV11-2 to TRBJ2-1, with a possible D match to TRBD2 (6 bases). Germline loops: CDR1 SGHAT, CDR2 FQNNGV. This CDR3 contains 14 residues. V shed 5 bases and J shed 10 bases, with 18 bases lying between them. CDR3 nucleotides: TGTGCCAGCAGCCCCGCTAGCGTCTCTGGGGAGCAGTTCTTC. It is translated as CASSPASVSGEQFF.

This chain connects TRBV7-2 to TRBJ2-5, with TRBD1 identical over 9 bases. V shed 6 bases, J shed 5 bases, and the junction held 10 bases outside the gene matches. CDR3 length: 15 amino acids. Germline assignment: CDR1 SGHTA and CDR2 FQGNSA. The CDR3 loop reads CASSPTGTGLETQYF. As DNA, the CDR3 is TGTGCCAGCAGTCCTACCGGGACAGGGCTGGAGACCCAGTACTTC.

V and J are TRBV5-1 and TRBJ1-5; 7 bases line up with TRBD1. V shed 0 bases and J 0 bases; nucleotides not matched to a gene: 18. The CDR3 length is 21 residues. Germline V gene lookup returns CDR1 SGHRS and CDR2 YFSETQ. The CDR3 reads CASSLEASSCQGEDSNQPQHF. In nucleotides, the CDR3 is TGCGCCAGCAGCTTGGAGGCAAGTTCCTGTCAGGGGGAAGATAGCAATCAGCCCCAGCATTTT.

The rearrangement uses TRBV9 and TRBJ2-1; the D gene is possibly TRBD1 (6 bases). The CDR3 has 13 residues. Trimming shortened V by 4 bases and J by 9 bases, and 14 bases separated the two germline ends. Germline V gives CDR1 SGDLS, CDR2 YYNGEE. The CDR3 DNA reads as TGTGCCAGCAGCCCGATGGGGGCGGGTGAGCAGTTCTTC. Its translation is CASSPMGAGEQFF.

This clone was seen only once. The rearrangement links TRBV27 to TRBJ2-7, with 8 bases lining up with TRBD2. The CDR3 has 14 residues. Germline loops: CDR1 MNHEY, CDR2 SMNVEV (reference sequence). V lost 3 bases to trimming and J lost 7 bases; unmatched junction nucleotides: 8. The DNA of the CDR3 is TGTGCCAGCAGTTTCCGGGAGGGGGTGGGAGAGCAGTACTTC. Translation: CASSFREGVGEQYF.

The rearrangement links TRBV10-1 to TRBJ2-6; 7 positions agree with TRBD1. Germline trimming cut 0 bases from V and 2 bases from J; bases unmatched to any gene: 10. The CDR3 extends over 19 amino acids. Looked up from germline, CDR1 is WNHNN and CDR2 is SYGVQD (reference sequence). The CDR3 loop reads CASSESRTTGIAGANVLTF. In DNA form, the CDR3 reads TGCGCCAGCAGTGAGTCGAGGACGACAGGGATTGCTGGGGCCAACGTCCTGACTTTC.

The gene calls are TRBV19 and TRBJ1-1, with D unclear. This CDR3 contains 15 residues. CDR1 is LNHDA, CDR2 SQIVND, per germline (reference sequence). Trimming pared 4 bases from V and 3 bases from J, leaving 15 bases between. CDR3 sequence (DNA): TGTGCCAGTAGTAAACAGCCGCGGGCCGACACTGAAGCTTTCTTT. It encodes CASSKQPRADTEAFF.

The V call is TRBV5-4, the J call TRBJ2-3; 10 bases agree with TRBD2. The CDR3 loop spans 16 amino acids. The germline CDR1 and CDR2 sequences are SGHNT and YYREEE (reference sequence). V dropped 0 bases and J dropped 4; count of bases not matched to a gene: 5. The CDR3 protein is CASSLGPSGSPDTQYF. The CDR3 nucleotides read TGTGCCAGCAGCTTGGGTCCTAGCGGGAGTCCAGATACGCAGTATTTT.

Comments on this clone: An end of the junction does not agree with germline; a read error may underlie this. The CDR3 DNA reads as TGTGCCAGCAGTCACTCTAGGAGGGGTAACACCGGGGAGCTGTTTTTT. This codes for CASSHSRRGNTGELFF. The rearrangement uses TRBV6-6 and TRBJ2-2, with D perhaps TRBD2 (6 bases). Per the germline V gene, CDR1 is MNHNY and CDR2 is SVGAGI (reference sequence). The CDR3 has 16 amino acids.

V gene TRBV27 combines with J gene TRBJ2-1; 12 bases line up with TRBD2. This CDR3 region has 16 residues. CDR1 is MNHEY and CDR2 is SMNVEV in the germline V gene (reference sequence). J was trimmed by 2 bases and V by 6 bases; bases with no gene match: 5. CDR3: CASRKTSGSPYNEQFF. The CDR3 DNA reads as TGTGCCAGCAGGAAGACTAGCGGGAGTCCCTACAATGAGCAGTTCTTC.

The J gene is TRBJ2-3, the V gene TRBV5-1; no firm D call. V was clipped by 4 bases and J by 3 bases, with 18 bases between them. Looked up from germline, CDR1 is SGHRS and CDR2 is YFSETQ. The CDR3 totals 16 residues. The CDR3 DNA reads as TGCGCCAGCAGCCACTTCGGTCGGCGGTCGACAGATACGCAGTATTTT. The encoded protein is CASSHFGRRSTDTQYF. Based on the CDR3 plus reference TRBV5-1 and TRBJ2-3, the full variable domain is KAGVTQTPRYLIKTRGQQVTLSCSPISGHRSVSWYQQTPGQGLQFLFEYFSETQRNKGNFPGRFSGRQFSNSRSEMNVSTLELGDSALYLCASSHFGRRSTDTQYFGPGTRLTVL.